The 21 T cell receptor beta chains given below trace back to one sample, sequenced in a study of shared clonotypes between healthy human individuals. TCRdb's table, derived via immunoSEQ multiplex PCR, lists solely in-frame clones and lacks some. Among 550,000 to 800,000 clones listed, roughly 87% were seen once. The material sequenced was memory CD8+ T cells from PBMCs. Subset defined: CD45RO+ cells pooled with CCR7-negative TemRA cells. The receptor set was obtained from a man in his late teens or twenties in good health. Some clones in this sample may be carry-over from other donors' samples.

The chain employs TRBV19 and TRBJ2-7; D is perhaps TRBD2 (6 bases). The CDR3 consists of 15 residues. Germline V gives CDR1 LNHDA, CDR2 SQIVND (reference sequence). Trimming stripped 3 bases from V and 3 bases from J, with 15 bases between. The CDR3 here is CASSITLAPSYEQYF. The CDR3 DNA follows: TGTGCCAGTAGTATCACACTAGCACCGAGCTACGAGCAGTACTTC.

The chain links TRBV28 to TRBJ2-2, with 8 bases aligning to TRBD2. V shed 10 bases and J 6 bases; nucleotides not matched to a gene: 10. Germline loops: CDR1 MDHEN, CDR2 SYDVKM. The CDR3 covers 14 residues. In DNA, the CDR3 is TGTGCCACAAGGATTGGGACTAGTGCCGGGGAGCTGTTTTTT. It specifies CATRIGTSAGELFF. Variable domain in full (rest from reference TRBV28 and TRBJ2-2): DVKVTQSSRYLVKRTGEKVFLECVQDMDHENMFWYRQDPGLGLRLIYFSYDVKMKEKGDIPEGYSVSREKKERFSLILESASTNQTSMYLCATRIGTSAGELFFGEGSRLTVL.

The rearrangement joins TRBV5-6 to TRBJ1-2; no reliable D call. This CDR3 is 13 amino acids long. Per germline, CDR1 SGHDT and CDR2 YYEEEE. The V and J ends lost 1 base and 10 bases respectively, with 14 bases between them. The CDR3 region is CASSLSSILDYTF. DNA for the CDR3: TGTGCCAGCAGCTTGTCGTCCATCCTTGACTACACCTTC.

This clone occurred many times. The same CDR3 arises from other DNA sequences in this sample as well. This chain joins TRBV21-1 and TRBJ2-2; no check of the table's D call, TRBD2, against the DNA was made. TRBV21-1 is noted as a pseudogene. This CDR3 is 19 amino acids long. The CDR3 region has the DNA TGTGCCAGCAGCAAAGAGTCGGGGTACGGCTTGAAATCGACCGGGGAGCTGTTTTTT. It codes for CASSKESGYGLKSTGELFF.

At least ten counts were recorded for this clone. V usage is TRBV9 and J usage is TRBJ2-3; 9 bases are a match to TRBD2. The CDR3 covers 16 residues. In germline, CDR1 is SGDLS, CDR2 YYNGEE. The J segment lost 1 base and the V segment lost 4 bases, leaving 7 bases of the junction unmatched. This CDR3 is CASSLGLAPRTDTQYF. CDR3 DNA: TGTGCCAGCAGCCTTGGACTAGCGCCCCGCACAGATACGCAGTATTTT.

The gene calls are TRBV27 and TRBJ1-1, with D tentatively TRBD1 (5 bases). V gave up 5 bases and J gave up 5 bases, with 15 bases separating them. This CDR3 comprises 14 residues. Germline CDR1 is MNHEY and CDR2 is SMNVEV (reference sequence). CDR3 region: CASSPTGALTEAFF. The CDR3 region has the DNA TGTGCCAGCAGTCCCACCGGGGCTTTGACTGAAGCTTTCTTT.

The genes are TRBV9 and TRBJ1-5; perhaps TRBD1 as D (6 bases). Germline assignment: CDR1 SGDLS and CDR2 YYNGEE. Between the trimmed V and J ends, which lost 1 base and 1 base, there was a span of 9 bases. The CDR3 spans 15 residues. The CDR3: CASSVQGKSNQPQHF. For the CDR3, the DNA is TGTGCCAGCAGCGTACAGGGGAAGAGCAATCAGCCCCAGCATTTT.

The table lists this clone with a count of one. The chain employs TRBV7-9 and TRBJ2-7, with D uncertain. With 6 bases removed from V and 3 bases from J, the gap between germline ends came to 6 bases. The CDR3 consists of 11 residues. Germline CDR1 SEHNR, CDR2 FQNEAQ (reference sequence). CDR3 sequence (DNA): TGTGCCAGCAGTCAGCTCTACGAGCAGTACTTC. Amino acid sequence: CASSQLYEQYF. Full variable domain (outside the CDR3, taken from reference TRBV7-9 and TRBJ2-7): DTGVSQNPRHKITKRGQNVTFRCDPISEHNRLYWYRQTLGQGPEFLTYFQNEAQLEKSRLLSDRFSAERPKGSFSTLEIQRTEQGDSAMYLCASSQLYEQYFGPGTRLTVT.

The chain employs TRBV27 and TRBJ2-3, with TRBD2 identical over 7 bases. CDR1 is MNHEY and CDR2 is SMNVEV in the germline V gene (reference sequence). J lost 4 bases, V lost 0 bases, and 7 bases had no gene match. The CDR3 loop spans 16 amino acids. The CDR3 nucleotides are TGTGCCAGCAGTTTATCGCTGACTAGCTCCCCAGATACGCAGTATTTT. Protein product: CASSLSLTSSPDTQYF.

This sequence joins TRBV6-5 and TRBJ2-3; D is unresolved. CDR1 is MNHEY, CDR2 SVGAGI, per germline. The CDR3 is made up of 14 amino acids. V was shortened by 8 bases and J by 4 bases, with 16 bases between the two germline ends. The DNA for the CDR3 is TGTGCCAGCGGGTTTCTTAGGACCTCAGATACGCAGTATTTT. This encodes CASGFLRTSDTQYF.

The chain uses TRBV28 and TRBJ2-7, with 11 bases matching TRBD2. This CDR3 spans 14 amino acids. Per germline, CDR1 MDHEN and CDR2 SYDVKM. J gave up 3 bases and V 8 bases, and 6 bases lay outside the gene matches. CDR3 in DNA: TGTGCCAGCCTTAATAGCGGGAGGGGCTACGAGCAGTACTTC. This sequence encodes CASLNSGRGYEQYF.

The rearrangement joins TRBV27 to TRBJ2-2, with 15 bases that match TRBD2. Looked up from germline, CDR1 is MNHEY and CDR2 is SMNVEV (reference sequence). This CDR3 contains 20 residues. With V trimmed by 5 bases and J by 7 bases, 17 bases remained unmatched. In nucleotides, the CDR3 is TGTGCCAGCAGTGGAGTGGGACTAGCGGGAGGCTCCCCCGACGACGGGGAGCTGTTTTTT. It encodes CASSGVGLAGGSPDDGELFF.

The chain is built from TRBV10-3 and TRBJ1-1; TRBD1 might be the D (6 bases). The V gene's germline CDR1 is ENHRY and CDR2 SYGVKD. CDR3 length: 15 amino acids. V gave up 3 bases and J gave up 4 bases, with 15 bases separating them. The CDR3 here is CAISDSGEIFTEAFF. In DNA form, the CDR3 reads TGTGCCATCAGTGACTCAGGGGAAATATTCACTGAAGCTTTCTTT.

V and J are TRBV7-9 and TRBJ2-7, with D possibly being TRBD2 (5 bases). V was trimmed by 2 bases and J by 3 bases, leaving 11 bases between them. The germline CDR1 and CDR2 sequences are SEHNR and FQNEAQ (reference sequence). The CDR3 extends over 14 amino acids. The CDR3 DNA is TGTGCCAGCAGCTTACGGGGATCCGACTACGAGCAGTACTTC. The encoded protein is CASSLRGSDYEQYF. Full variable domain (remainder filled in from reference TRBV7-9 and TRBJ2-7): DTGVSQNPRHKITKRGQNVTFRCDPISEHNRLYWYRQTLGQGPEFLTYFQNEAQLEKSRLLSDRFSAERPKGSFSTLEIQRTEQGDSAMYLCASSLRGSDYEQYFGPGTRLTVT.

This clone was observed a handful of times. This CDR3 reads CAIQDVNTEAFF. Here the CDR3 DNA reads TGTGCCATACAGGACGTAAACACTGAAGCTTTCTTT. The J gene is TRBJ1-1, the V gene TRBV2; TRBD1 is a possible D gene (5 bases). The V end was cut by 10 bases, the J end by 2 bases, with 11 bases between. The length of the CDR3 is 12 residues. The germline CDR1 and CDR2 sequences are SNHLY and FYNNEI.

The CDR3 reads CASFPLGAYNYGYTF. The CDR3 DNA is TGTGCCAGCTTTCCGTTGGGGGCATATAACTATGGCTACACCTTC. The chain employs TRBV9 and TRBJ1-2, with a weak D call TRBD1 (6 bases). Trimming took 7 bases from V and 1 from J, leaving 17 bases between them. The CDR3 is made up of 15 amino acids. Germline CDR1 is SGDLS and CDR2 is YYNGEE.

The CDR3 is CASSPGLEAYEQYF. As DNA, the CDR3 is TGCGCCAGCAGCCCCGGACTCGAAGCCTACGAGCAGTACTTC. The V call is TRBV4-1, the J call TRBJ2-7, with D maybe TRBD2 (5 bases). This CDR3 contains 14 residues. V lost 4 bases and J 2 bases, leaving 12 bases between the germline ends. Germline-derived CDR1 and CDR2 are MGHRA and YSYEKL.

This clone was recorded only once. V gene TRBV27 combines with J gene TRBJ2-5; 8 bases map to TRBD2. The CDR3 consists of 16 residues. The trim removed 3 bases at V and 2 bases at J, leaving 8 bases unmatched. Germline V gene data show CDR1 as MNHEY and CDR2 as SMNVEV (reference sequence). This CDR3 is CASSFVTSAIQETQYF. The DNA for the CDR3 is TGTGCCAGCAGTTTCGTGACTAGCGCCATTCAAGAGACCCAGTACTTC.

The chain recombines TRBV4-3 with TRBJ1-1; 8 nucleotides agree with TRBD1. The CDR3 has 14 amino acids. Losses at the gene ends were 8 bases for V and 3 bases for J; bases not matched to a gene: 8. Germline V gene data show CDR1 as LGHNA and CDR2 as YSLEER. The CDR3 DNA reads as TGCGCCAGCTGTCCTTCGACAGGGGACACTGAAGCTTTCTTT. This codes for CASCPSTGDTEAFF.

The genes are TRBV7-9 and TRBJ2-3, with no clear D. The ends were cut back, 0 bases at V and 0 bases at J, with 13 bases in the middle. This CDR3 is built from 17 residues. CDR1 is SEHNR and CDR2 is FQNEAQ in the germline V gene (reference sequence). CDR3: CASSLAWGPTSTDTQYF. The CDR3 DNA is TGTGCCAGCAGCTTAGCGTGGGGTCCGACTAGCACAGATACGCAGTATTTT.

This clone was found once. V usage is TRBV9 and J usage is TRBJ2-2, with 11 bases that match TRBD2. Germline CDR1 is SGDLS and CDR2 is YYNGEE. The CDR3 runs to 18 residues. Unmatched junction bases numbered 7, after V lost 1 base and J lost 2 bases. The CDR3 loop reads CASSVKLGTSGNTGELFF. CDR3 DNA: TGTGCCAGCAGCGTAAAGCTCGGGACTAGCGGCAACACCGGGGAGCTGTTTTTT.